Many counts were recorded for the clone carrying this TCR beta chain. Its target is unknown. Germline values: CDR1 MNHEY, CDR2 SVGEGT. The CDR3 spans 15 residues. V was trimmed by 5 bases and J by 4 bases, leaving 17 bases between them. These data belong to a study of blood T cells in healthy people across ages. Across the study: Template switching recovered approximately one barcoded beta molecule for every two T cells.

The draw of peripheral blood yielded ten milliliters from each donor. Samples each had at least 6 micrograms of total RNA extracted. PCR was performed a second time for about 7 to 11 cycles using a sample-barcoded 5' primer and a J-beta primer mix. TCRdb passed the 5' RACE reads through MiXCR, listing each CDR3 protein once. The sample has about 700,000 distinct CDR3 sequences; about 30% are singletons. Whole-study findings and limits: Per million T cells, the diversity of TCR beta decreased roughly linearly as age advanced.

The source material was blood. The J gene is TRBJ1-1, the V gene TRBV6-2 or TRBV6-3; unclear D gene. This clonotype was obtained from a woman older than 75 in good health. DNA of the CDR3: TGTGCCAGCAGTGAGCCCGGGTGGGAGGCCACTGAAGCTTTCTTT. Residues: CASSEPGWEATEAFF.